The 17 T cell receptor beta chains below come from one sample, sequenced in a study of T-cell memory formation after mild COVID-19. MiXCR, run by TCRdb on the 5' RACE reads, gives a single entry per CDR3 protein. The table has approximately 300,000 distinct CDR3 sequences, roughly a fifth seen once. The sequencing input was PBMCs or a T cell subset sorted from them (not recorded which). Source of these receptors: a man aged 18 to 30 who had mild COVID-19 (a few samples of this study predate the infection). Cell type and time point are not known.

This rearrangement joins TRBV7-9 to TRBJ2-2; 8 bases fit TRBD1. This CDR3 is 15 amino acids long. Germline values: CDR1 SEHNR, CDR2 FQNEAQ (reference sequence). With V trimmed by 2 bases and J by 4 bases, 3 bases remained unmatched. This CDR3 is CASSLPGQGTGELFF. The CDR3 nucleotides read TGTGCCAGCAGCTTACCCGGACAGGGCACCGGGGAGCTGTTTTTT.

The chain joins TRBV5-1 to TRBJ2-6; D call uncertain. Germline V gene sequence: CDR1 SGHRS, CDR2 YFSETQ. Trimming removed 1 base from V and 1 base from J, with 6 bases in between. This CDR3 is built from 15 residues. The CDR3 DNA follows: TGCGCCAGCAGCTTGCTCATGTCTGGGGCCAACGTCCTGACTTTC. Amino acids: CASSLLMSGANVLTF.

This clonotype came up a few times. V gene TRBV6-1 combines with J gene TRBJ1-5; D gene ambiguous. The germline V gene has CDR1 MNHNS and CDR2 SASEGT. V was clipped by 7 bases and J by 2 bases, with 15 bases between them. The CDR3 loop spans 15 amino acids. The CDR3 region is CASNPTGGGNQPQHF. The DNA for the CDR3 is TGTGCCAGCAATCCGACCGGAGGAGGCAATCAGCCCCAGCATTTT.

This clonotype was observed a handful of times. The rearrangement joins TRBV7-9 to TRBJ1-1; D unresolved. Germline V lookup: CDR1 SEHNR, CDR2 FQNEAQ (reference sequence). The CDR3 totals 15 residues. V gave up 5 bases and J gave up 6 bases, with 19 bases separating them. CDR3 amino acids: CASSQIPTHRPEAFF. The CDR3 bases are TGTGCCAGCAGCCAAATACCGACACACCGTCCTGAAGCTTTCTTT.

The chain combines TRBV6-2 or TRBV6-3 with TRBJ2-4; D tentatively reads TRBD1 or TRBD2 (5 bases each). The CDR3 contains 11 residues. With 6 bases removed from V and 15 bases from J, the gap between germline ends came to 15 bases. CDR1 is MNHEY and CDR2 is SVGEGT in the germline V gene. CDR3 region: CASRGVRTWYF. As DNA, the CDR3 is TGTGCCAGCAGAGGGGTCCGGACTTGGTACTTC.

The genes are TRBV6-5 and TRBJ1-3; no reliable D call. Germline V gene sequence: CDR1 MNHEY, CDR2 SVGAGI. Trimming removed 2 bases at V and 2 bases at J, with 13 bases between. This CDR3 is built from 16 residues. CDR3 DNA: TGTGCCAGCAGTTACGAACCGGCAATGGCTGGAAACACCATATATTTT. Translating it yields CASSYEPAMAGNTIYF.

This clonotype was seen only a few times. V and J are TRBV15 and TRBJ2-7; no definite D call. Germline V gene data show CDR1 as LNHNV and CDR2 as YYDKDF (reference sequence). V shed 0 bases and J shed 1 base, with 10 bases lying between them. The CDR3 is made up of 15 amino acids. The DNA of the CDR3 is TGTGCCACCAGCAGAGATCAAACAGTATCCTACGAGCAGTACTTC. Residues: CATSRDQTVSYEQYF.

This clonotype was recorded many times. The chain uses TRBV6-2 or TRBV6-3 and TRBJ2-5, with TRBD1 matching over 7 bases. The germline V gene encodes CDR1 MNHEY and CDR2 SVGEGT. The length of the CDR3 is 18 residues. V shed 0 bases, J shed 3 bases, and the junction held 13 bases outside the gene matches. The CDR3, as DNA: TGTGCCAGCAGTTACTCGATGATCCGACAGGGTAGGGAAGAGACCCAGTACTTC. This encodes CASSYSMIRQGREETQYF.

At least ten counts were recorded for this clonotype. The rearrangement links TRBV12-3 or TRBV12-4 to TRBJ2-1, with D perhaps matching TRBD1 (5 bases). The germline V and J ends were trimmed by 1 base and 7 bases, with 11 bases remaining between them. This CDR3 is 14 amino acids long. CDR3 in amino acids: CASSLGQGKNEQFF. CDR3 coding DNA: TGTGCCAGCAGTTTAGGGCAGGGTAAGAATGAGCAGTTCTTC.

This clonotype was recorded a few times. The chain recombines TRBV7-2 with TRBJ2-7; TRBD1 might be the D (5 bases). The germline V gene encodes CDR1 SGHTA and CDR2 FQGNSA. This CDR3 has 13 amino acids. V gave up 4 bases and J gave up 7 bases, with 14 bases separating them. Written as DNA, the CDR3 is TGTGCCAGCAGCTCCCCGGTGGGGCTTGAGCAGTACTTC. Protein sequence: CASSSPVGLEQYF.

The V gene is TRBV20-1, the J gene TRBJ2-2, with TRBD2 identical over 11 bases. The CDR3 is made up of 14 amino acids. Trimming at V came to 6 bases and at J to 7 bases, leaving 7 bases not matched to a gene. The germline V gene has CDR1 DFQATT and CDR2 SNEGSKA (reference sequence). CDR3 loop: CSAVAGGSGGELFF. CDR3 coding DNA: TGCAGTGCGGTAGCGGGGGGGTCTGGCGGGGAGCTGTTTTTT.

The chain has TRBV7-9 and TRBJ1-2, with D perhaps matching TRBD1 (6 bases). V lost 2 bases to trimming and J lost 8 bases, with 15 bases between them. This CDR3 contains 14 residues. Germline V gives CDR1 SEHNR, CDR2 FQNEAQ (reference sequence). CDR3: CASSLQGSATGYTF. The CDR3 nucleotides are TGTGCCAGCAGCTTACAGGGGTCCGCTACCGGCTACACCTTC.

The chain uses TRBV20-1 and TRBJ2-7; D not resolved. The V and J ends lost 4 bases and 0 bases respectively, with 4 bases between them. Germline V gene sequence: CDR1 DFQATT, CDR2 SNEGSKA (reference sequence). This CDR3 is built from 11 residues. CDR3 in amino acids: CSATLSYEQYF. For the CDR3, the DNA is TGCAGTGCTACTCTCTCCTACGAGCAGTACTTC.

V gene TRBV23-1 combines with J gene TRBJ2-3; the match to TRBD1 covers 11 bases. TRBV23-1 carries the ORF label, with uncertain function. V lost 2 bases and J lost 10; bases outside the gene matches: 11. CDR3 length equals 16 residues. CDR3 in amino acids: CASSQRDRGTGYSQYF. The CDR3 DNA is TGCGCCAGCAGTCAACGGGACAGGGGGACCGGATACTCGCAGTATTTT.

This clonotype has only a few counts. This CDR3 reads CAISESPTGSHYEQYF. Here the CDR3 DNA reads TGTGCCATCAGTGAGTCGCCTACAGGGTCCCACTACGAGCAGTACTTC. The chain couples TRBV10-3 to TRBJ2-7; D might be TRBD1 (6 bases). Germline CDR1 reads ENHRY; CDR2 reads SYGVKD. The V end was cut by 0 bases, the J end by 3 bases, with 15 bases between. The CDR3 is 16 residues long.

V usage is TRBV6-2 or TRBV6-3 and J usage is TRBJ1-4; maybe TRBD1 (5 bases). Per the germline V gene, CDR1 is MNHEY and CDR2 is SVGEGT. The CDR3 is 12 residues long. The ends were cut back, 4 bases at V and 9 bases at J, with 9 bases in the middle. DNA of the CDR3: TGTGCCAGCAGTTCGCAGGGAAAAAAACTGTTTTTT. This translates into CASSSQGKKLFF.

Only a few counts were recorded for this clonotype. V is TRBV2 and J is TRBJ2-7, with D unresolved. The germline CDR1 and CDR2 sequences are SNHLY and FYNNEI. The ends were cut back, 2 bases at V and 3 bases at J, with 5 bases in the middle. The CDR3 length is 12 residues. The CDR3 here is CASSERDYEQYF. DNA of the CDR3: TGTGCCAGCAGTGAAAGGGACTACGAGCAGTACTTC.